The 3 T cell receptor beta chains listed next were all sequenced from one sample in a study of blood T cell repertoires in COVID-19. Assay used: immunoSEQ multiplex PCR; TCRdb lists only in-frame clones, some missing. This repertoire shows around 50,000 clones, 80% to 95% found once; its top ten account for roughly 1%. The sequenced material came from peripheral blood. The receptors were gathered from a man aged 60 to 69 with COVID-19, enrolled during active disease.

The chain combines TRBV12-3 or TRBV12-4 with TRBJ1-2; D uncertain. The CDR3 length is 13 residues. V shed 7 bases and J shed 2 bases, with 11 bases lying between them. The CDR3 protein is CASTLVGNYGYTF. Written as DNA, the CDR3 is TGTGCCAGCACCCTAGTAGGAAACTATGGCTACACCTTC.

V and J are TRBV30 and TRBJ2-3, with D perhaps TRBD2 (6 bases). The V end lost 5 bases, the J end lost 9 bases, and 24 bases lay between the germline ends. The germline CDR1 and CDR2 sequences are GTSNPN and SVGIG (reference sequence). This CDR3 spans 15 amino acids. CDR3 residues: CAWQTGSLGVETQYF. For the CDR3, the DNA is TGTGCCTGGCAGACCGGGAGCTTGGGGGTTGAGACGCAGTATTTT.

The chain is built from TRBV3-1 (or the pseudogene TRBV3-2) and TRBJ2-7; 7 bases fit TRBD1. The CDR3 is 15 amino acids. Germline CDR1 and CDR2: LGHDT and YNNKEL (reference sequence). J was trimmed by 2 bases and V by 3 bases; bases with no gene match: 7. The CDR3 spells CASSHGTVAPYEQYF. DNA for the CDR3: TGTGCCAGCAGCCACGGGACAGTCGCTCCCTACGAGCAGTACTTC.